Reported below is one TCR beta chain. CDR1 is SGHVS and CDR2 is FQNEAQ in the germline V gene. The CDR3 runs 15 residues. V shed 5 bases, J shed 2 bases, and the junction held 5 bases outside the gene matches. The data stem from a study of blood T cell repertoires in COVID-19. Turning to the study itself: Acute and convalescent COVID-19 specimens originated in the United States, Italy and Spain. T cells, B-cell-depleted T cells, or PBMCs provided the cDNA or gDNA that served as material.

Sequencing used immunoSEQ multiplex PCR; TCRdb keeps in-frame clones, though not all of them. The data hold about 99,000 clones, with around 84% observed a single time. Material: peripheral blood. The J gene is TRBJ1-4, the V gene TRBV7-8; 7 nucleotides agree with TRBD1. This receptor was obtained from a man between 65 and 85 years old with active or convalescent COVID-19. For the CDR3, the DNA is TGTGCCAGCAGCCCGACAGGGATCACTAATGAAAAACTGTTTTTT. Translating it yields CASSPTGITNEKLFF.